The sequence of this T cell receptor (beta chain) was determined in a study of Ad26.COV2.S vaccination and SARS-CoV-2 variants. About the research overall: The Ad26.COV2.S arm of the COV1001 trial was where the donor was placed.

Sequenced by immunoSEQ multiplex PCR; TCRdb stores in-frame clones only, minus some. The sample carries about 350,000 clones, about 88% recorded once. Trimming removed 4 bases at V and 1 base at J, with 16 bases between. The CDR3 sequence is 17 residues long. CDR1 SGHDN and CDR2 FVKESK come from the germline V gene. Concerning this clone: The antigen is undetermined.

Whole-study findings and limits: Recipients given vaccine exceeded placebo recipients in spike-specific TCR breadth.

Documented treatment: some 19 received Ad26.COV2.S at low or high dose, single or two shots; roughly five received placebo; per-sample allocation not given. Vaccine and placebo recipients were sampled on day 63 after the first injection. This receptor was taken from a person between 18 and 60 years old who received the Ad26.COV2.S COVID-19 vaccine or a placebo. The chain recombines TRBV14 with TRBJ2-2, with no clear D. This material consisted of peripheral blood, taken in a trial of Ad26.COV2.S vaccine versus placebo. In nucleotides, the CDR3 is TGTGCCAGCAGCCTTAGAGTAAACCCGTTGAACACCGGGGAGCTGTTTTTT. It encodes CASSLRVNPLNTGELFF. The full variable domain, rest sourced from reference TRBV14 and TRBJ2-2, is EAGVTQFPSHSVIEKGQTVTLRCDPISGHDNLYWYRRVMGKEIKFLLHFVKESKQDESGMPNNRFLAERTGGTYSTLKVQPAELEDSGVYFCASSLRVNPLNTGELFFGEGSRLTVL.